Listed here are 10 T cell receptor beta chains from one sample, sequenced in a study of radiotherapy plus CTLA-4 blockade in lung cancer. Assay: immunoSEQ multiplex PCR; the TCRdb copy retains only in-frame clones and omits some. The sample lists about 43,000 clones, roughly 67% occurring once. The sequencing used peripheral blood, collected from a patient treated with radiotherapy plus ipilimumab. These receptors were taken from a human donor with non-small cell lung cancer who had a partial response to radiotherapy plus ipilimumab.

Here the CDR3 reads CASSYRSDTIYF. In DNA form, the CDR3 reads TGTGCCAGCAGCTACCGGTCGGACACCATATATTTT. The chain employs TRBV7-2 and TRBJ1-3, with D unclear. CDR1 and CDR2 (germline): SGHTA, FQGNSA. Trimming took 4 bases from V and 8 from J, leaving 9 bases between them. CDR3 length: 12 amino acids.

The chain has TRBV6-5 and TRBJ1-2; weak D call: TRBD1 (6 bases). Trimming took 2 bases from V and 6 from J, leaving 13 bases between them. Germline CDR1 reads MNHEY; CDR2 reads SVGAGI. This CDR3 is 14 amino acids long. CDR3 protein: CASSYRLGGDGYTF. The CDR3 DNA is TGTGCCAGCAGTTACCGGTTAGGGGGAGATGGCTACACCTTC.

The chain couples TRBV2 to TRBJ1-5; the match to TRBD1 covers 7 bases. J was trimmed by 3 bases and V by 1 base; bases with no gene match: 9. The CDR3 consists of 17 residues. In germline, CDR1 is SNHLY, CDR2 FYNNEI. The CDR3 here is CASSEGRGQRFNQPQHF. The DNA of the CDR3 is TGTGCCAGCAGTGAAGGTCGGGGACAGCGTTTCAATCAGCCCCAGCATTTT.

This sequence joins TRBV15 and TRBJ1-2; D remains unclear. Germline CDR1 is LNHNV and CDR2 is YYDKDF (reference sequence). The CDR3 totals 16 residues. V was clipped by 0 bases and J by 0 bases, with 11 bases between them. CDR3 protein: CATSRDLGGANYGYTF. The CDR3 coding sequence is TGTGCCACCAGCAGAGATCTAGGTGGAGCTAACTATGGCTACACCTTC.

The rearrangement joins TRBV5-6 to TRBJ2-5, with TRBD1 as a possible D gene (6 bases). The CDR3 loop spans 15 amino acids. Germline V lookup: CDR1 SGHDT, CDR2 YYEEEE. Trimming took off 4 bases at V and 4 bases at J, with 17 bases between the two ends. CDR3: CASSLRAGVIETQYF. The CDR3 bases are TGTGCCAGCAGCCTACGGGCAGGGGTTATAGAGACCCAGTACTTC.

The table lists this clone with a few counts. This rearrangement joins TRBV27 to TRBJ1-2; TRBD1 matches 7 bases. Germline assignment: CDR1 MNHEY and CDR2 SMNVEV (reference sequence). CDR3 length: 14 residues. V was pared by 6 bases and J by 1 base, with 5 bases of the junction left unmatched. The CDR3 spells CASRATGSNYGYTF. The CDR3 nucleotides read TGTGCCAGCAGGGCGACAGGGAGTAACTATGGCTACACCTTC.

The rearrangement joins TRBV2 to TRBJ2-3, with TRBD2 identical over 9 bases. This CDR3 is built from 16 residues. V lost 6 bases, J lost 3 bases, and 10 bases stayed unmatched. In germline, CDR1 is SNHLY, CDR2 FYNNEI. The CDR3: CASRAGGMVGTDTQYF. In DNA form, the CDR3 reads TGTGCCAGCAGAGCGGGAGGAATGGTCGGGACAGATACGCAGTATTTT.

V usage is TRBV5-1 and J usage is TRBJ2-7, with 8 bases lining up with TRBD2. Trimming at V came to 2 bases and at J to 6 bases, leaving 4 bases not matched to a gene. This CDR3 comprises 13 residues. Germline CDR1 SGHRS, CDR2 YFSETQ. CDR3 sequence: CASSFREGREQYF. CDR3 nucleotide sequence: TGCGCCAGCAGCTTTCGGGAGGGCCGCGAGCAGTACTTC.

There are a few counts of this clone. The V call is TRBV11-2, the J call TRBJ2-5; a possible D gene is TRBD1 (5 bases). Matching the DNA end better, TRBJ2-7 makes the J call doubtful. This CDR3 has 13 amino acids. Germline values: CDR1 SGHAT, CDR2 FQNNGV. This CDR3 is CASTMTDNYEQYF. The DNA of the CDR3 is TGTGCCAGCACCATGACAGATAACTACGAGCAGTACTTC.

The chain employs TRBV6-1 and TRBJ2-2; 11 nucleotides line up with TRBD2. With V trimmed by 6 bases and J by 7 bases, 7 bases remained unmatched. Germline CDR1 MNHNS, CDR2 SASEGT. There are 15 residues in the CDR3. The CDR3 is CASRTSGIPGGELFF. CDR3 nucleotide sequence: TGTGCCAGCAGGACTAGCGGGATACCTGGCGGGGAGCTGTTTTTT.